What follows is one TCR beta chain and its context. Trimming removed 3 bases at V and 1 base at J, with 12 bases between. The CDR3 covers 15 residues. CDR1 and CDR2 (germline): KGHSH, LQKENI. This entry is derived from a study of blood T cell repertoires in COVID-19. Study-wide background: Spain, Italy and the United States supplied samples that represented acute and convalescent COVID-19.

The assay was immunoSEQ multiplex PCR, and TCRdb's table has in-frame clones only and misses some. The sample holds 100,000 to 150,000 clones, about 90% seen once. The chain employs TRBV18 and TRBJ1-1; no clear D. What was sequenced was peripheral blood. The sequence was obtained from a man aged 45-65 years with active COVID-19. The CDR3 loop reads CASSPPFGGNTEAFF. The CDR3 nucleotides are TGTGCCAGCTCACCCCCCTTTGGAGGGAACACTGAAGCTTTCTTT.